This T cell receptor beta chain was observed in a study of OX40 agonist ivuxolimab in advanced cancers. Study details: An agonistic human IgG2 monoclonal antibody against OX40 (CD134) was given. People who had prior anti-PD-1, anti-PD-L1 or anti-CTLA-4 therapy could take part, and approximately 43% had some. The study, taken as a whole, reports: CD4+ T cells averaged fewer expanded clones than CD8+ T cells.

With 2 bases removed from V and 2 bases from J, the gap between germline ends came to 9 bases. CDR1 and CDR2 (germline): SGHAT, FQNNGV. The CDR3 has 14 residues. The repertoire was sequenced with immunoSEQ multiplex PCR; TCRdb's copy has only in-frame clones and lacks some. Of about 96,000 clones in the sample, less than 85% were seen once. With respect to this clone: The antigen remains unidentified.

The clonotype comes from an adult with an advanced solid tumor such as melanoma, head and neck, liver or kidney cancer. Specimen: CD4+ or CD8+ T cells sorted from blood, collected in a trial of the OX40 agonist ivuxolimab. The rearrangement joins TRBV11-2 to TRBJ2-5; D is unresolved. In DNA form, the CDR3 reads TGTGCCAGCAGCTTACAGGCGCTTCAAGAGACCCAGTACTTC. Protein sequence: CASSLQALQETQYF.